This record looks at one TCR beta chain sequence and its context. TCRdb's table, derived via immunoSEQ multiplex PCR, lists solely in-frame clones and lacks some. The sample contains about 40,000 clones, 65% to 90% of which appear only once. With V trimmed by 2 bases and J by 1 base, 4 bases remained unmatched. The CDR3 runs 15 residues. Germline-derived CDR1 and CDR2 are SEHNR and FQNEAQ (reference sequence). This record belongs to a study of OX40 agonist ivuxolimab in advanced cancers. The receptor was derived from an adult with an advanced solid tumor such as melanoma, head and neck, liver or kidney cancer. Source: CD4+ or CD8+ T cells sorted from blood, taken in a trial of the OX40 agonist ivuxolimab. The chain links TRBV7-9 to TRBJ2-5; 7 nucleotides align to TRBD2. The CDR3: CASSLPQRGQETQYF. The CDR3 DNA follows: TGTGCCAGCAGCTTACCCCAGCGGGGCCAAGAGACCCAGTACTTC.